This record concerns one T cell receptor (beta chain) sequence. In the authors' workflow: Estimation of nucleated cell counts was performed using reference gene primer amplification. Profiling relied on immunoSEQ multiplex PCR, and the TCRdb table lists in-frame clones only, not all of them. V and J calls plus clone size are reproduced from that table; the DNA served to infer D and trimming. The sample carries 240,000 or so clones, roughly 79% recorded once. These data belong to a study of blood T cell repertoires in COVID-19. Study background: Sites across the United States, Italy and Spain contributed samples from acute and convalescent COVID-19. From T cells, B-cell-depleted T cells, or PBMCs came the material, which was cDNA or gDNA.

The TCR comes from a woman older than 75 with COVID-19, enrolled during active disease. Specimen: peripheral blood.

The CDR3 loop reads CASSPRSLNLMNTEAFF. Here the CDR3 DNA reads TGTGCCAGCAGCCCGCGTTCGTTGAACCTTATGAACACTGAAGCTTTCTTT. The rearrangement joins TRBV7-2 to TRBJ1-1, with unresolved D. The CDR3 extends over 17 amino acids. Between the trimmed V and J ends, which lost 5 bases and 0 bases, there was a span of 19 bases. CDR1 and CDR2 from the germline V gene are SGHTA and FQGNSA.